The next 19 T cell receptor beta chains were all read from a single sample in a study of blood T cell repertoires in COVID-19. Clones were read by immunoSEQ multiplex PCR, and TCRdb kept only the in-frame ones, dropping some. There are a few hundred thousand clones in the sample; about 88% occur only once, and just over 6.5% lies in the top ten. The sequencing input was PBMCs or T cells enriched from blood (not recorded which). The receptors derive from a woman between 50 and 59 years old who had been exposed to COVID-19.

The chain is built from TRBV5-1 and TRBJ2-7; 11 bases fit TRBD2. Per the germline V gene, CDR1 is SGHRS and CDR2 is YFSETQ. The CDR3 length is 13 residues. The V and J ends lost 7 bases and 7 bases, in that order; junction bases with no gene match: 7. This CDR3 is CASRTSGPGEQYF. CDR3 bases: TGCGCCAGCCGGACTAGCGGGCCTGGGGAGCAGTACTTC.

The rearrangement links TRBV10-1 to TRBJ2-1; D is possibly TRBD2 (6 bases). Germline V gives CDR1 WNHNN, CDR2 SYGVQD (reference sequence). V was shortened by 0 bases and J by 4 bases, with 10 bases between the two germline ends. This CDR3 spans 15 amino acids. CDR3: CASSESGEAYNEQFF. The CDR3 nucleotides read TGCGCCAGCAGTGAGTCAGGGGAGGCGTACAATGAGCAGTTCTTC.

In nucleotides, the CDR3 is TGTGCCAGCATGTGGGGAGGGGTAGGCTACGAGCAGTACTTC. Protein product: CASMWGGVGYEQYF. This chain links TRBV2 with TRBJ2-7; TRBD2 agrees at 7 bases. V trimming: 7 bases; J trimming: 3 bases; junction bases outside the gene matches: 9. CDR3 length: 14 residues. Looked up from germline, CDR1 is SNHLY and CDR2 is FYNNEI.

DNA for the CDR3: TGCAGCGTTGAAGATGATGGGACAGGGTTCCCCGGCTACACCTTC. Its translation: CSVEDDGTGFPGYTF. The chain combines TRBV29-1 with TRBJ1-2; 9 bases match TRBD1. Germline V gene lookup returns CDR1 SQVTM and CDR2 ANQGSEA. This CDR3 is 15 amino acids long. V lost 0 bases, J lost 8 bases, and 10 bases stayed unmatched.

This chain joins TRBV10-3 and TRBJ1-1; D possibly corresponds to TRBD1 (6 bases). Trimming took 5 bases from V and 0 from J, leaving 10 bases between them. From germline, CDR1 is ENHRY and CDR2 SYGVKD. This CDR3 contains 14 residues. The CDR3 sequence is CAISLAGVNTEAFF. The CDR3 nucleotides read TGTGCCATCAGTTTGGCAGGGGTGAACACTGAAGCTTTCTTT.

J is TRBJ1-2 and V is TRBV19; a possible D gene is TRBD1 (5 bases). Germline V gene lookup returns CDR1 LNHDA and CDR2 SQIVND (reference sequence). V lost 7 bases and J lost 2, with 14 bases in between. CDR3 size: 14 residues. The CDR3 region is CASTRAGPNYGYTF. The CDR3 DNA reads as TGTGCCAGTACCCGGGCAGGGCCAAACTATGGCTACACCTTC. The full variable domain, with the rest looked up from reference TRBV19 and TRBJ1-2, is DGGITQSPKYLFRKEGQNVTLSCEQNLNHDAMYWYRQDPGQGLRLIYYSQIVNDFQKGDIAEGYSVSREKKESFPLTVTSAQKNPTAFYLCASTRAGPNYGYTFGSGTRLTVV.

The J gene is TRBJ1-1, the V gene TRBV29-1; 7 bases are a match to TRBD1. V lost 6 bases, J lost 4 bases, and 8 bases stayed unmatched. Germline V gene sequence: CDR1 SQVTM, CDR2 ANQGSEA. This CDR3 has 13 amino acids. CDR3 DNA sequence: TGCAGCGTCTTACAGGGGCTGGGCACTGAAGCTTTCTTT. Translated: CSVLQGLGTEAFF.

This chain connects TRBV6-5 to TRBJ1-5, with D hard to call. Trimming shortened V by 4 bases and J by 4 bases, and 8 bases separated the two germline ends. Germline V gene data show CDR1 as MNHEY and CDR2 as SVGAGI. The CDR3 contains 13 residues. The CDR3 DNA reads as TGTGCCAGCAGTTCGCGGCCGAATCAGCCCCAGCATTTT. This encodes CASSSRPNQPQHF.

The chain recombines TRBV27 with TRBJ2-7, with 15 bases fitting TRBD2. The germline CDR1 and CDR2 sequences are MNHEY and SMNVEV (reference sequence). Trimming at V came to 5 bases and at J to 7 bases, leaving 9 bases not matched to a gene. The CDR3 is 16 amino acids. This chain's CDR3 is CASSRRTGTSGGEQYF. DNA of the CDR3: TGTGCCAGCAGTCGCAGAACCGGGACTAGCGGGGGGGAGCAGTACTTC.

The J gene is TRBJ1-1, the V gene TRBV18; possibly TRBD1 for D (5 bases). This CDR3 is 13 amino acids long. Germline V gene sequence: CDR1 KGHSH, CDR2 LQKENI. V was trimmed by 1 base and J by 5 bases, leaving 8 bases between them. The CDR3: CASSPQGRTEAFF. The CDR3 DNA is TGTGCCAGCTCACCACAGGGGAGGACTGAAGCTTTCTTT.

There are many counts of this clone. V is TRBV9 and J is TRBJ1-3, with D tentatively TRBD1 (5 bases). Between the trimmed V and J ends, which lost 6 bases and 8 bases, there was a span of 12 bases. The CDR3 runs 12 residues. Germline lookup yields CDR1 SGDLS and CDR2 YYNGEE. The CDR3, as DNA: TGTGCCAGCAAATGGGGCGGGGACACCATATATTTT. Protein sequence: CASKWGGDTIYF.

This clone showed up just once. V usage is TRBV12-3 or TRBV12-4 and J usage is TRBJ1-1; D remains unclear. The CDR3 has 12 amino acids. The germline V and J ends were trimmed by 5 bases and 11 bases, with 15 bases remaining between them. CDR3 in DNA: TGTGCCAGCAGTCCCCGGTCCGCCGGGGCTTTCTTT. Translated, it gives CASSPRSAGAFF.

The chain combines TRBV3-1 (or the pseudogene TRBV3-2) with TRBJ1-1; 9 positions agree with TRBD1. The V gene end was trimmed by 4 bases and the J gene end by 1 base; junction bases not matched to a gene: 1. The germline V gene has CDR1 LGHDT and CDR2 YNNKEL (reference sequence). The length of the CDR3 is 14 residues. CDR3 protein: CASSPGQGNTEAFF. CDR3 nucleotide sequence: TGTGCCAGCAGCCCGGGACAGGGGAACACTGAAGCTTTCTTT.

The V gene is TRBV2, the J gene TRBJ1-4, with TRBD1 as a possible D gene (5 bases). Looked up from germline, CDR1 is SNHLY and CDR2 is FYNNEI. CDR3 length equals 14 residues. V was clipped by 3 bases and J by 7 bases, with 12 bases between them. CDR3 region: CASSDGGVGEKLFF. The CDR3 DNA reads TGTGCCAGCAGTGACGGGGGGGTCGGTGAAAAACTGTTTTTT.

The rearrangement links TRBV27 to TRBJ2-6; unclear D gene. The germline V and J ends were trimmed by 5 bases and 4 bases, with 9 bases remaining between them. This CDR3 region has 14 residues. Looked up from germline, CDR1 is MNHEY and CDR2 is SMNVEV (reference sequence). The CDR3 nucleotides are TGTGCCAGCAGTCGCGGATCCGGGGCCAACGTCCTGACTTTC. This translates into CASSRGSGANVLTF.

The V and J genes are TRBV4-3 and TRBJ2-7; a weak D match, TRBD2 (5 bases). The germline V gene encodes CDR1 LGHNA and CDR2 YSLEER. Trimming removed 0 bases from V and 2 bases from J, with 14 bases in between. This CDR3 comprises 16 residues. The CDR3 spells CASSQDRAGTAYEQYF. In nucleotides, the CDR3 is TGCGCCAGCAGCCAAGATCGCGCGGGCACCGCCTACGAGCAGTACTTC.

Concerning this clone: Distinct nucleotide sequences in the sample also encode this CDR3. J is TRBJ2-1 and V is TRBV9; D possibly corresponds to TRBD1 (6 bases). The CDR3 length is 15 residues. Trimming removed 4 bases from V and 0 bases from J, with 11 bases in between. CDR1 SGDLS and CDR2 YYNGEE come from the germline V gene. The CDR3 protein is CASSPGQSSYNEQFF. CDR3 sequence (DNA): TGTGCCAGCAGCCCCGGACAGAGCTCCTACAATGAGCAGTTCTTC. The whole variable domain, remainder taken from reference TRBV9 and TRBJ2-1, is DSGVTQTPKHLITATGQRVTLRCSPRSGDLSVYWYQQSLDQGLQFLIQYYNGEERAKGNILERFSAQQFPDLHSELNLSSLELGDSALYFCASSPGQSSYNEQFFGPGTRLTVL.

Turning to this clone: This same CDR3 is encoded by further DNA sequences in the sample. V gene TRBV5-1 combines with J gene TRBJ1-1; TRBD1 aligns across 8 bases. Germline lookup yields CDR1 SGHRS and CDR2 YFSETQ. V lost 0 bases to trimming and J lost 8 bases; unmatched junction nucleotides: 0. This CDR3 spans 12 amino acids. The CDR3 spells CASSLGDREAFF. The CDR3 DNA follows: TGCGCCAGCAGCTTGGGGGACAGGGAAGCTTTCTTT.

This clone has a handful of counts. The gene calls are TRBV12-3 or TRBV12-4 and TRBJ2-1; possible D gene TRBD1, 6 bases. This CDR3 is 13 amino acids long. CDR3 DNA sequence: TGTGCGAGTGGGACAAGGATAGACAATGAGCAGTTCTTC. This gives the protein CASGTRIDNEQFF.